This TCR beta chain is from a study of OX40 agonist ivuxolimab in advanced cancers. The study, taken as a whole, reports: Still undetermined is the antigen specificity of the expanded peripheral T cells. Relative to CD4+ cells, CD8+ T cells on average had more expanded clones. At doses 0.1 to 3.0 mg/kg, CD4+ and CD8+ clones expanded.

The protocol was immunoSEQ multiplex PCR, while the TCRdb copy is restricted to in-frame clones and leaves out a portion. This sample has 5,500 to 7,000 clones, with over 70% found just once. Unmatched junction bases numbered 5, after V lost 2 bases and J lost 2 bases. The germline V gene has CDR1 SGHDT and CDR2 YYEEEE. CDR3 size: 15 residues. Concerning this clone itself: Its antigen is undetermined.

The origin of this receptor is an adult with an advanced solid tumor such as melanoma, head and neck, liver or kidney cancer. The chain recombines TRBV5-6 with TRBJ2-3, with TRBD2 matching over 7 bases. The sample consisted of CD4+ or CD8+ T cells sorted from blood, taken in a trial of the OX40 agonist ivuxolimab. The CDR3: CASSFPLADTDTQYF. CDR3 DNA: TGTGCCAGCAGCTTCCCCCTAGCGGACACAGATACGCAGTATTTT.